This entry describes one T cell receptor beta chain. No antigen is known for it. Base qualities were left out, and no much larger clone turns up one base away. The data originate from a study of T cell repertoires in cytomegalovirus infection (dated by TCRdb to between 2019 and 2020). The study in broad terms: The HLA type of each donor mattered for the analysis, because public TCR beta signatures pointed to carriage of CMV infection along with the matching HLA type.

What the authors observed across the whole study: The ex vivo response was dominated by HLA-C-restricted CMV-specific TCR beta clonotypes, and the single most frequent clonotype in two of eight donors was supplied by these HLA-C-restricted clonotypes. Carriers of CMV infection plus the relevant HLA type were discriminated by the cumulative frequency of public TCR beta family members in the study cohort and in an independent approximately 400-donor cohort.

Ends trimmed: V by 1 base, J by 3 bases; bases unmatched to a gene: 5. The CDR3 covers 16 residues, taking in both the cysteine and the phenylalanine. This entry keeps only the CDR3 DNA: 48 bases, framed from base 1. The germline V gene sets CDR1 to LGHNA and CDR2 to YSLEER. TCRdb lists the instrument as Illumina HiSeq 1500. TCRdb took the public reads, trimmed them with fastp at Q25, ran MiXCR for clone calling and kept in-frame beta chains. Duplicate CDR3 protein sequences are folded into a single record with the most common DNA and genes. This sample gives 97,000 or so distinct CDR3 sequences in total; approximately 15% of them show up just once. Around 8.5% of the sample is in the top ten clones.

The receptor's source is a human donor in good health (CMV status not recorded). Some clones in this sample may be carry-over from other donors' samples. The source material was PBMCs. Recombination joined TRBV4-3 with TRBJ2-2, and TRBD1 aligns with 7 junction nucleotides. The DNA reads as follows: TGCGCCAGCAGCCAAGTTCGGGACAGCCACACCGGGGAGCTGTTTTTT. This translates into CASSQVRDSHTGELFF.